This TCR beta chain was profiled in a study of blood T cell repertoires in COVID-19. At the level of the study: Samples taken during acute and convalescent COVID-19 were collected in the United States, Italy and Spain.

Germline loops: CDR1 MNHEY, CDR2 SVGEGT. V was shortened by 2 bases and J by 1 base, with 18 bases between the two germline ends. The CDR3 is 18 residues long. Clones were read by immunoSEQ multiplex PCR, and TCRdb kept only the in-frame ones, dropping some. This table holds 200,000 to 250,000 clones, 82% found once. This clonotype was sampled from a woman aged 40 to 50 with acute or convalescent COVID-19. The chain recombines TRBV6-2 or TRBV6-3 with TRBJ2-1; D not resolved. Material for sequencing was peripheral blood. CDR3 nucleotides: TGTGCCAGCAGTTACGACGATCTGAGACTGGTATCCTACAATGAGCAGTTCTTC. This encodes CASSYDDLRLVSYNEQFF.